The rows below give T cell receptor beta chains drawn from one sample of a study of T cell changes during pregnancy in multiple sclerosis. Measured with immunoSEQ multiplex PCR; TCRdb has only the in-frame clones, and not every one. The data show around 34,000 clones, just over 90% seen once. The sample here was CD8+ T cells from peripheral blood mononuclear cells, taken in the first trimester of pregnancy. These receptors all stem from a female donor with multiple sclerosis, enrolled in a pregnancy study. CDR3s include the opening cysteine and the closing phenylalanine or tryptophan. The order of the fields is clone size, V gene, J gene, D gene, CDR3 DNA, CDR3 protein. The D gene is left open where the match is weak. Rows give clone size only sometimes, using once, few, many, or a class for an expanded clone.

abundance: .
v_gene: TRBV10-3
j_gene: TRBJ2-1
d_gene: .
CDR3nt: TGTGCCTCGACGACCGGGACTGAGGGCAATGAGCAGTTCTTC
CDR3aa: CASTTGTEGNEQFF

abundance: .
v_gene: TRBV28
j_gene: TRBJ1-2
d_gene: TRBD1
CDR3nt: TGTGCCAGCAGTTTCCGGACAGGGAATGGCTACACCTTC
CDR3aa: CASSFRTGNGYTF

abundance: .
v_gene: TRBV30
j_gene: TRBJ2-6
d_gene: .
CDR3nt: TGTGCCTGGAGTAGTAGCTCTGGGGCCAACGTCCTGACTTTC
CDR3aa: CAWSSSSGANVLTF

abundance: .
v_gene: TRBV5-5
j_gene: TRBJ2-3
d_gene: TRBD1
CDR3nt: TGTGCCAGCAGCACCCGGGACAGGGAGACAGATACGCAGTATTTT
CDR3aa: CASSTRDRETDTQYF

abundance: .
v_gene: TRBV21-1
j_gene: TRBJ2-2
d_gene: .
CDR3nt: TGTGCCAGCAGCAAAGGGGGGACAGCGGGCAACACCGGGGAGCTGTTTTTT
CDR3aa: CASSKGGTAGNTGELFF

abundance: .
v_gene: TRBV28
j_gene: TRBJ2-1
d_gene: .
CDR3nt: TGTGCCAGCAGTTGGCGGGGTCTAAATGAGCAGTTCTTC
CDR3aa: CASSWRGLNEQFF

abundance: .
v_gene: TRBV9
j_gene: TRBJ2-7
d_gene: .
CDR3nt: TGTGCCAGCAGCCCACAATCTGGGGGGCGGGGGAACTACGAGCAGTACTTC
CDR3aa: CASSPQSGGRGNYEQYF

abundance: .
v_gene: TRBV11-2
j_gene: TRBJ2-3
d_gene: .
CDR3nt: TGTGCCAGCAGCTTAGTCCTCACAGATACGCAGTATTTT
CDR3aa: CASSLVLTDTQYF

abundance: .
v_gene: TRBV28
j_gene: TRBJ2-7
d_gene: .
CDR3nt: TGTGCCAGCAGTTTCGACTCCTCCTACGAGCAGTACTTC
CDR3aa: CASSFDSSYEQYF

abundance: .
v_gene: TRBV6-1
j_gene: TRBJ2-1
d_gene: .
CDR3nt: TGTGCCAGCAGTGGACCGACAGGGAGGAATGAGCAGTTCTTC
CDR3aa: CASSGPTGRNEQFF

abundance: few
v_gene: TRBV25-1
j_gene: TRBJ2-5
d_gene: .
CDR3nt: TGTGCCAGCAGTGCTGGGGTGGGGGCGCGTTTAGAGACCCAGTACTTC
CDR3aa: CASSAGVGARLETQYF

abundance: .
v_gene: TRBV6-1
j_gene: TRBJ1-1
d_gene: .
CDR3nt: TGTGCCAGCAGTGACCTATGGGGAGGGAGCACTGAAGCTTTCTTT
CDR3aa: CASSDLWGGSTEAFF

abundance: .
v_gene: TRBV5-6
j_gene: TRBJ2-7
d_gene: .
CDR3nt: TGTGCCAGCAGCTCGCAGGGTCCCCTGACCTACGAGCAGTACTTC
CDR3aa: CASSSQGPLTYEQYF

abundance: .
v_gene: TRBV5-1
j_gene: TRBJ2-5
d_gene: TRBD2
CDR3nt: TGCGCCAGCAGCTTGGTATTAGCGGGAGTTGAGACCCAGTACTTC
CDR3aa: CASSLVLAGVETQYF

abundance: .
v_gene: TRBV7-9
j_gene: TRBJ2-1
d_gene: TRBD2
CDR3nt: TGTGCCAGCAGCTTAGGATTAGCGGGAGGTTCCTACAATGAGCAGTTCTTC
CDR3aa: CASSLGLAGGSYNEQFF

abundance: .
v_gene: TRBV6-1
j_gene: TRBJ2-7
d_gene: .
CDR3nt: TGTGCCAGCAGGGAACTAGATGGGTCCTACGAGCAGTACTTC
CDR3aa: CASRELDGSYEQYF

abundance: .
v_gene: TRBV27
j_gene: TRBJ2-7
d_gene: TRBD1
CDR3nt: TGTGCCAGCACTCGATTGGACAGGGGTCCCTACGAGCAGTACTTC
CDR3aa: CASTRLDRGPYEQYF

abundance: .
v_gene: TRBV28
j_gene: TRBJ1-1
d_gene: .
CDR3nt: TGTGCCAGCAGTCAAAGGGGGGGCACTGAAGCTTTCTTT
CDR3aa: CASSQRGGTEAFF

abundance: once
v_gene: TRBV5-6
j_gene: TRBJ1-1
d_gene: TRBD1
CDR3nt: TGTGCCAGCAGCTTGGGACAGGGAAGGGGTGAAGCTTTCTTT
CDR3aa: CASSLGQGRGEAFF

abundance: .
v_gene: TRBV9
j_gene: TRBJ2-4
d_gene: .
CDR3nt: TGTGCCAGCAGCGCGGGATGGCAAAACATTCAGTACTTC
CDR3aa: CASSAGWQNIQYF

abundance: once
v_gene: TRBV7-9
j_gene: TRBJ2-1
d_gene: TRBD2
CDR3nt: TGTGCCAGCAGGGAAGGGACTAGCGGGGCCAATGAGCAGTTCTTC
CDR3aa: CASREGTSGANEQFF

abundance: .
v_gene: TRBV5-4
j_gene: TRBJ2-3
d_gene: TRBD2
CDR3nt: TGTGCCAGCACGAGGAGTCTCACTAGCGGGAGGGTGGTGCGGACAGATACGCAGTATTTT
CDR3aa: CASTRSLTSGRVVRTDTQYF

abundance: .
v_gene: TRBV29-1
j_gene: TRBJ2-7
d_gene: .
CDR3nt: TGCAGCGTTACAGACAGGCTCCCTTACGAGCAGTACTTC
CDR3aa: CSVTDRLPYEQYF

abundance: .
v_gene: TRBV11-3
j_gene: TRBJ2-5
d_gene: TRBD1
CDR3nt: TGTGCCAGCAGCGAGTATGCATTGGGACAGGGGGATGAGACCCAGTACTTC
CDR3aa: CASSEYALGQGDETQYF

abundance: .
v_gene: TRBV5-1
j_gene: TRBJ2-4
d_gene: TRBD2
CDR3nt: TGCGCCAGCAGCTTATCAACTAGCGGGAGGGCCGGAATCGGCAAAAACATTCAGTACTTC
CDR3aa: CASSLSTSGRAGIGKNIQYF

abundance: .
v_gene: TRBV28
j_gene: TRBJ1-1
d_gene: TRBD1
CDR3nt: TGTGCCAGCAGTTGGGGACAGGGTTGGGACACTGAAGCTTTCTTT
CDR3aa: CASSWGQGWDTEAFF

abundance: .
v_gene: TRBV28
j_gene: TRBJ2-3
d_gene: TRBD2
CDR3nt: TGTGCCAGCAGTCCTAGCGGGATCACAGATACGCAGTATTTT
CDR3aa: CASSPSGITDTQYF

abundance: .
v_gene: TRBV7-2
j_gene: TRBJ2-1
d_gene: .
CDR3nt: TGTGCCAGCAGCTTTTCCGGGTCGTCCACGAATGAGCAGTTCTTC
CDR3aa: CASSFSGSSTNEQFF

abundance: once
v_gene: TRBV7-6
j_gene: TRBJ2-7
d_gene: .
CDR3nt: TGTGCCAGCAGCTTAGCCCCCCGCAGGGCCGCCTACGAGCAGTACTTC
CDR3aa: CASSLAPRRAAYEQYF

abundance: .
v_gene: TRBV11-2
j_gene: TRBJ1-2
d_gene: .
CDR3nt: TGTGCCAGCAGCCCCTCCCCAGCGAGCTATGGCTACACCTTC
CDR3aa: CASSPSPASYGYTF

abundance: .
v_gene: TRBV7-9
j_gene: TRBJ2-7
d_gene: .
CDR3nt: TGTGCCAGCAGCTTAGATCGGCATCCTCTAGTAAAGAGCTCCTACGAGCAGTACTTC
CDR3aa: CASSLDRHPLVKSSYEQYF

abundance: .
v_gene: TRBV19
j_gene: TRBJ2-1
d_gene: TRBD1
CDR3nt: TGTGCCAGTAGTATTGGGACAGGGGAATATGAGCAGTTCTTC
CDR3aa: CASSIGTGEYEQFF

abundance: .
v_gene: TRBV2
j_gene: TRBJ1-1
d_gene: TRBD1
CDR3nt: TGTGCCAGCAGTGAACTTAGGACAGGAATGAACACTGAAGCTTTCTTT
CDR3aa: CASSELRTGMNTEAFF

abundance: .
v_gene: TRBV6-1
j_gene: TRBJ2-3
d_gene: .
CDR3nt: TGTGCCAGCAGTATAGGTGGGACATATACGCAGTATTTT
CDR3aa: CASSIGGTYTQYF

abundance: once
v_gene: TRBV19
j_gene: TRBJ1-1
d_gene: .
CDR3nt: TGTGCCAGTAGTATTAATGACGCCCCTCAGGGCATAAACACTGAAGCTTTCTTT
CDR3aa: CASSINDAPQGINTEAFF

abundance: .
v_gene: TRBV5-1
j_gene: TRBJ2-5
d_gene: TRBD2
CDR3nt: TGCGCCAGCAGCATTGCTAGCGGTCAAGAGACCCAGTACTTC
CDR3aa: CASSIASGQETQYF

abundance: .
v_gene: TRBV13
j_gene: TRBJ2-7
d_gene: TRBD1
CDR3nt: TGTGCCAGCAGTTTGTTGTTGAGTATGACAGGGGGGTCCTACGAGCAGTACTTC
CDR3aa: CASSLLLSMTGGSYEQYF

abundance: .
v_gene: TRBV19
j_gene: TRBJ2-7
d_gene: .
CDR3nt: TGTGCCAGTAGTGTGGGAACAGGGTCTTACTACGAGCAGTACTTC
CDR3aa: CASSVGTGSYYEQYF